This TCR beta chain derives from a study of CD8 T cells in Susac syndrome. After extraction with the RNeasy kit, roughly 0.45 to 1 ug of the RNA was reverse transcribed using random hexamers. TCRdb redid the calling of the immunoSEQ multiplex PCR reads with MiXCR, one entry per CDR3 protein. In the table there are 90,000 to 150,000 distinct CDR3 sequences, about 90% of which are singletons. The germline CDR1 and CDR2 sequences are GTSNPN and SVGIG (reference sequence). The CDR3 consists of 12 residues. V was pared by 0 bases and J by 6 bases, with 7 bases between. TCR beta from blood CD8+ and CD4+ T cells was sequenced.

Sequenced sample: CD4+ T cells from PBMCs. The receptor's source is a human donor in good health. The rearrangement uses TRBV30 and TRBJ2-3, with a possible D match to TRBD1 (6 bases). CDR3 in amino acids: CAWSVRGDTQYF. CDR3 nucleotides: TGTGCCTGGAGTGTAAGGGGGGATACGCAGTATTTT.